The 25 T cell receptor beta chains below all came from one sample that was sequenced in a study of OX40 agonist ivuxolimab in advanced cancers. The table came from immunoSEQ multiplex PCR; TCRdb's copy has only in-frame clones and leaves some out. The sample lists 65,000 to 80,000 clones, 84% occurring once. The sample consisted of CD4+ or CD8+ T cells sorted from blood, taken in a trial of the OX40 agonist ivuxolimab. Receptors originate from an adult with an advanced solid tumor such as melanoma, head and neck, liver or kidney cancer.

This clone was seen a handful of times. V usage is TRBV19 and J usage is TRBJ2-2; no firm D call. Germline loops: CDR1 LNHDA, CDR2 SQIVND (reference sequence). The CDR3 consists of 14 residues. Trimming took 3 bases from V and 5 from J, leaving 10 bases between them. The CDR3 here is CASSIAPLTGELFF. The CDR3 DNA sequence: TGTGCCAGTAGTATTGCGCCGCTTACCGGGGAGCTGTTTTTT.

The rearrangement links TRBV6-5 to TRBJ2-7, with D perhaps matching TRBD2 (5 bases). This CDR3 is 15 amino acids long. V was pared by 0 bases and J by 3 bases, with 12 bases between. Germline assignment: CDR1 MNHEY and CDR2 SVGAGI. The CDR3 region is CASSYSNHGSYEQYF. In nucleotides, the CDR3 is TGTGCCAGCAGTTACTCTAATCATGGGAGCTACGAGCAGTACTTC.

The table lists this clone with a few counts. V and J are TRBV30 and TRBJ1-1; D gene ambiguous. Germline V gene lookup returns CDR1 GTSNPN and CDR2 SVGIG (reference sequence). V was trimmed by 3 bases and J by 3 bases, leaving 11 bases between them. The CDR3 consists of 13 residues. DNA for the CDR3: TGTGCCTGGAGAGGTGGTGGGTACACTGAAGCTTTCTTT. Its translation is CAWRGGGYTEAFF.

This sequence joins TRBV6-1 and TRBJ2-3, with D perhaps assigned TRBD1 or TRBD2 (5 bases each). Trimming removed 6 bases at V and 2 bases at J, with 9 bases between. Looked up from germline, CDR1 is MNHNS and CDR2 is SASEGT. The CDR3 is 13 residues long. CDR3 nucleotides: TGTGCCAGCAGGGGGACGTACACAGATACGCAGTATTTT. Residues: CASRGTYTDTQYF.

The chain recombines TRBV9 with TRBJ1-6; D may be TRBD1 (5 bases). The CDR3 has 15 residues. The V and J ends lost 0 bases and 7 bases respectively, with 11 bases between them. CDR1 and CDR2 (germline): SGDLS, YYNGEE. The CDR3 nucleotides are TGTGCCAGCAGCGTAGCTACGGGGCCCAATTCACCCCTCCACTTT. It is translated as CASSVATGPNSPLHF.

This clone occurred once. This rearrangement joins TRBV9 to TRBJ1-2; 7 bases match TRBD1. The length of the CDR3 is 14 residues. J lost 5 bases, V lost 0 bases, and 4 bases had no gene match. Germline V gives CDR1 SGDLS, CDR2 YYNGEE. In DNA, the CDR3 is TGTGCCAGCAGCGTAGGGGGACAGAGATATGGCTACACCTTC. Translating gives CASSVGGQRYGYTF.

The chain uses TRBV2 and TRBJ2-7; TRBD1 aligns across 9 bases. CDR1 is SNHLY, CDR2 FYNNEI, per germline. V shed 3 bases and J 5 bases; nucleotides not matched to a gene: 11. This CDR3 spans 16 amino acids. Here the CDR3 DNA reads TGTGCCAGCAGTGAGTTGGGGGGGACAGGGATCGACGAGCAGTACTTC. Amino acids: CASSELGGTGIDEQYF.

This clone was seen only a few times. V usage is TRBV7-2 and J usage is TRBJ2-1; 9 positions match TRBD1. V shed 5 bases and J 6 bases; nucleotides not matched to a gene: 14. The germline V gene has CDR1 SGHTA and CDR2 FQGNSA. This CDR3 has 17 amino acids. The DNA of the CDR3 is TGTGCCAGCAGCCTCCGACAGGGGGTTACGGTTAGCAATGAGCAGTTCTTC. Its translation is CASSLRQGVTVSNEQFF.

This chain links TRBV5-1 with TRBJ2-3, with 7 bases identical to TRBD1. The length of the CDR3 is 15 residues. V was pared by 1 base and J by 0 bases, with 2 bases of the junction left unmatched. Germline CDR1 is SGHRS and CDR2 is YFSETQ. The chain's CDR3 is CASSLQGQSTDTQYF. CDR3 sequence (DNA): TGCGCCAGCAGCTTGCAGGGACAGAGCACAGATACGCAGTATTTT.

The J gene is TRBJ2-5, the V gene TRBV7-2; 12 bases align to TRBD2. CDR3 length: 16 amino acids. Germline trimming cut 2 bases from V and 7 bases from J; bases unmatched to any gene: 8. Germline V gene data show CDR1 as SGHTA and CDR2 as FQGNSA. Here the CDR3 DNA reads TGTGCCAGCAGCTTATTGCTAGCGGGAGGGGGAGGGACCCAGTACTTC. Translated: CASSLLLAGGGGTQYF.

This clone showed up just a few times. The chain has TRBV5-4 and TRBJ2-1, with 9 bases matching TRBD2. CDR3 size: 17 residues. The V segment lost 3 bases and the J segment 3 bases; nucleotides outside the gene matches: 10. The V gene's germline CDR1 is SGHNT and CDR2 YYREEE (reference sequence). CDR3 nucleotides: TGTGCCAGCAGCTCTCGTTTTAGCGGGGGTATCTACAATGAGCAGTTCTTC. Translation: CASSSRFSGGIYNEQFF.

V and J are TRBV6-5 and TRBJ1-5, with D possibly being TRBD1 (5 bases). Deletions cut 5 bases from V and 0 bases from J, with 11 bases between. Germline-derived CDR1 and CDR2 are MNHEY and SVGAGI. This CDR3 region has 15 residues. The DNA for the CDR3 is TGTGCCAGCAGTAAGTTTCAGGGTAGCAATCAGCCCCAGCATTTT. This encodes CASSKFQGSNQPQHF.

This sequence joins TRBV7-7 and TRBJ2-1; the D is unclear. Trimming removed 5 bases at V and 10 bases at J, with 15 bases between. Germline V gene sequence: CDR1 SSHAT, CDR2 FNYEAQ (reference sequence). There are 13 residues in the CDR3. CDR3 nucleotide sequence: TGTGCCAGCAGCCCCCATTCGACTGGGGAGCAGTTCTTC. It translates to CASSPHSTGEQFF.

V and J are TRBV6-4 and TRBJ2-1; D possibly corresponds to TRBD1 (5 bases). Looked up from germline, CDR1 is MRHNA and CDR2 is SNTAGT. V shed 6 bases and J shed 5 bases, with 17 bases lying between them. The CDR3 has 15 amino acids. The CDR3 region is CASSVDRIAHNEQFF. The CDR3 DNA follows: TGTGCCAGCAGCGTTGACAGAATAGCCCACAATGAGCAGTTCTTC.

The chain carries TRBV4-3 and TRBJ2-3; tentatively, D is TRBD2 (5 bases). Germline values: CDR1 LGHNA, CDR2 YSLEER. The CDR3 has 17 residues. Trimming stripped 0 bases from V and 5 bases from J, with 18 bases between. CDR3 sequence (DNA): TGCGCCAGCAGCCAAGACGGACTCGGCATCTTTAGAGATACGCAGTATTTT. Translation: CASSQDGLGIFRDTQYF.

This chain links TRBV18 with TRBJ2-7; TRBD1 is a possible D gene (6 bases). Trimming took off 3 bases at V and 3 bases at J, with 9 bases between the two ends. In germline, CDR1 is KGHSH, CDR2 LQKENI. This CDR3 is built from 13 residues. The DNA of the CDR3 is TGTGCCAGCTCACCCGCAGGGGTCTACGAGCAGTACTTC. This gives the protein CASSPAGVYEQYF.

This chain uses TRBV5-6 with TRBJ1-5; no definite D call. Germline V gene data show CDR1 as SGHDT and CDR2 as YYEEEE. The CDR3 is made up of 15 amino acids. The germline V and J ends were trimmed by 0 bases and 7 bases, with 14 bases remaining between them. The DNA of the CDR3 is TGTGCCAGCAGCTTGGGGCCTCGCTGGGGACAGCCCCAGCATTTT. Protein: CASSLGPRWGQPQHF.

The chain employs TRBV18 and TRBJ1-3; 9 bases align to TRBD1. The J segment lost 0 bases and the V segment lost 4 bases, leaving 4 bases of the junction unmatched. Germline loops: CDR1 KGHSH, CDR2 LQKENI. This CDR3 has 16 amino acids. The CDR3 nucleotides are TGTGCCAGCTCACACGGGACAGGGAACTCTGGAAACACCATATATTTT. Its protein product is CASSHGTGNSGNTIYF.

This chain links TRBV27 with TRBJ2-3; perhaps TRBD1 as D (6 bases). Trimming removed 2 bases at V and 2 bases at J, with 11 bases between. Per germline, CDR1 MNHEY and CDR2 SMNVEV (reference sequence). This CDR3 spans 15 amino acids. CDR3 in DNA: TGTGCCAGCAGTTTAATGGCAGGGGCCACAGATACGCAGTATTTT. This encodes CASSLMAGATDTQYF.

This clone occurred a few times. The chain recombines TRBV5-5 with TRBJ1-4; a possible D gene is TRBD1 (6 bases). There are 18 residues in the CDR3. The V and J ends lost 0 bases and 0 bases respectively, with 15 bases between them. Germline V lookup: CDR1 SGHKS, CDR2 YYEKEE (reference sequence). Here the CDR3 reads CASSLVRGRSATNEKLFF. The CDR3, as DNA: TGTGCCAGCAGCTTGGTCAGGGGAAGAAGTGCAACTAATGAAAAACTGTTTTTT.

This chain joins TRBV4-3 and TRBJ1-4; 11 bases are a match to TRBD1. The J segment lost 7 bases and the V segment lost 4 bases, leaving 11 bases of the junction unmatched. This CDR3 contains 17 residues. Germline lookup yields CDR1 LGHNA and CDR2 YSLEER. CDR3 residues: CASSPQLLGTGGEKLFF. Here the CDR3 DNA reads TGCGCCAGCAGCCCTCAACTGCTCGGGACAGGGGGTGAAAAACTGTTTTTT.

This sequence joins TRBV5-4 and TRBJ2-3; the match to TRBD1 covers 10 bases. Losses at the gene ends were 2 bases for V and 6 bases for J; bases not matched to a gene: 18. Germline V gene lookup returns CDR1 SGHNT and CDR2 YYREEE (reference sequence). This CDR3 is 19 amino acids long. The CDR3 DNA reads TGTGCCAGCAGCTTCGACAGGGGGCGCTCAGTGTTTTCCGGGGATACGCAGTATTTT. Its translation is CASSFDRGRSVFSGDTQYF.

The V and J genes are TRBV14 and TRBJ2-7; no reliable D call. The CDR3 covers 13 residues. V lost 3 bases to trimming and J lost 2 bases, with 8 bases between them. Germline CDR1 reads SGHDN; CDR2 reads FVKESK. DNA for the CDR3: TGTGCCAGCAGCCACCTCCTCCCCTACGAGCAGTACTTC. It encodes CASSHLLPYEQYF.

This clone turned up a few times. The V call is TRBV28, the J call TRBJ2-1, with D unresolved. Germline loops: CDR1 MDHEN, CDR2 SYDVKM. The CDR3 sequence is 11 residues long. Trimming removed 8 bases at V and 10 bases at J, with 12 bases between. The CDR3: CASVYREEQFF. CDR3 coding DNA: TGTGCCAGCGTTTATCGCGAAGAGCAGTTCTTC.

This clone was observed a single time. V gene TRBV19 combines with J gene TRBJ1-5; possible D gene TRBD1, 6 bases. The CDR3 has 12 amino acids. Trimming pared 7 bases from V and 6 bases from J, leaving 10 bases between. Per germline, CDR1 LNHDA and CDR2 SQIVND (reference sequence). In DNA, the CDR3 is TGTGCCAGTACAGGGGTGGCTCAGCCCCAGCATTTT. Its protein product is CASTGVAQPQHF.